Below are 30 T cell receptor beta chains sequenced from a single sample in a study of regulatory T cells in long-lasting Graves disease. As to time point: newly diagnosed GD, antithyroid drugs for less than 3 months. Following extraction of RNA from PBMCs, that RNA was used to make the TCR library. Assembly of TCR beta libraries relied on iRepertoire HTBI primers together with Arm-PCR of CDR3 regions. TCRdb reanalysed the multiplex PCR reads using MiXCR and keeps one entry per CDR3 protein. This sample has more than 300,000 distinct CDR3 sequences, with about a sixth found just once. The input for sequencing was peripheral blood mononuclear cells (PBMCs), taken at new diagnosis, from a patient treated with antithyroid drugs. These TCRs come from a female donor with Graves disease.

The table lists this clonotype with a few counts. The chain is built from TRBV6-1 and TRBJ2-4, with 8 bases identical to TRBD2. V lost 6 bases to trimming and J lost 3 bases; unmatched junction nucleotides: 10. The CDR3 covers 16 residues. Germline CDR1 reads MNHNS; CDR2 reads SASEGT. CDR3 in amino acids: CASSHAAGGGKNIQYF. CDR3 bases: TGTGCCAGCAGCCATGCGGCGGGGGGAGGCAAAAACATTCAGTACTTC.

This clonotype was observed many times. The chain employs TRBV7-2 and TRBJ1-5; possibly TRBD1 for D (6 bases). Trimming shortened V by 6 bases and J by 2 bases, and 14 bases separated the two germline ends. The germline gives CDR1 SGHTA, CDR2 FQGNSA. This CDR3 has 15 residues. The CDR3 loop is CASSRTAVGNQPQHF. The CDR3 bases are TGTGCCAGCAGTCGGACAGCAGTAGGCAATCAGCCCCAGCATTTT. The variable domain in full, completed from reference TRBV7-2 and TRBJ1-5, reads GAGVSQSPSNKVTEKGKDVELRCDPISGHTALYWYRQSLGQGLEFLIYFQGNSAPDKSGLPSDRFSAERTGGSVSTLTIQRTQQEDSAVYLCASSRTAVGNQPQHFGDGTRLSIL.

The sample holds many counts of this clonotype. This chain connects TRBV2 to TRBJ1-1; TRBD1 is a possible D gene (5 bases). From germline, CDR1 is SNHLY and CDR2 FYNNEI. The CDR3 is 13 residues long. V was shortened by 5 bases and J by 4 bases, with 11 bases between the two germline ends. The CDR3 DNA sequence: TGTGCCAGCAGTACCCATGGGGGCACTGAAGCTTTCTTT. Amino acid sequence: CASSTHGGTEAFF.

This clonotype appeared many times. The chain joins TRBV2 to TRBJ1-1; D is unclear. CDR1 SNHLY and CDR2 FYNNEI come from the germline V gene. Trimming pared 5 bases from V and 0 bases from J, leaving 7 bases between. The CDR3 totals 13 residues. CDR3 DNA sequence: TGTGCCAGCAGTTCCGGATTGAACACTGAAGCTTTCTTT. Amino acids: CASSSGLNTEAFF. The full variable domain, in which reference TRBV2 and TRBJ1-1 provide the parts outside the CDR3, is EPEVTQTPSHQVTQMGQEVILRCVPISNHLYFYWYRQILGQKVEFLVSFYNNEISEKSEIFDDQFSVERPDGSNFTLKIRSTKLEDSAMYFCASSSGLNTEAFFGQGTRLTVV.

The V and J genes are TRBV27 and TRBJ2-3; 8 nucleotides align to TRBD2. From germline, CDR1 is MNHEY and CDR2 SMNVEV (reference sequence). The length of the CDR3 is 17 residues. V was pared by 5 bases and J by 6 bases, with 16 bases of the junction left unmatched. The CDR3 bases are TGTGCCAGCAGTCCCCTACCCCTTACGGGGGGGGATGATACGCAGTATTTT. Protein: CASSPLPLTGGDDTQYF.

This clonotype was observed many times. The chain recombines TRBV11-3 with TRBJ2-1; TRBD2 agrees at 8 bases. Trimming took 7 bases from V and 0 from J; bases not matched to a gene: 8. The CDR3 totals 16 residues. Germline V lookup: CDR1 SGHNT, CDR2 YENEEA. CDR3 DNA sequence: TGTGCCAGCAAACGAGCGGGGGTACCCTCCTACAATGAGCAGTTCTTC. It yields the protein CASKRAGVPSYNEQFF.

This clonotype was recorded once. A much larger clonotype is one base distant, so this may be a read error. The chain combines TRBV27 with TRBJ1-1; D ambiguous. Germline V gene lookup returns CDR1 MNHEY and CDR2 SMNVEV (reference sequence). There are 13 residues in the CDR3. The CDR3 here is CASGFQPNTEAFF. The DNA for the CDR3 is TGTGCCAGCGGTTTCCAGCCTAACACTGAAGCTTTCTTT.

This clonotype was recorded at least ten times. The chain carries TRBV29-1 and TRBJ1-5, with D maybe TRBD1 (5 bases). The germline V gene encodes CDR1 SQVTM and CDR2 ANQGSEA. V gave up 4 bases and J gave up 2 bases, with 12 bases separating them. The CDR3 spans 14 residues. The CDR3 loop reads CSVAAGWGNQPQHF. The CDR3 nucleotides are TGCAGCGTTGCCGCAGGGTGGGGCAATCAGCCCCAGCATTTT.

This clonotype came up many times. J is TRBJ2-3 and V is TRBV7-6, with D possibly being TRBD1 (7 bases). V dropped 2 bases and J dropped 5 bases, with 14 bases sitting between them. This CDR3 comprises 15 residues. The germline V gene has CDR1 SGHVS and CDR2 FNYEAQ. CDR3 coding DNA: TGTGCCAGCAGCTTAAGAGGAGGGGGCGGAGATACGCAGTATTTT. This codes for CASSLRGGGGDTQYF.

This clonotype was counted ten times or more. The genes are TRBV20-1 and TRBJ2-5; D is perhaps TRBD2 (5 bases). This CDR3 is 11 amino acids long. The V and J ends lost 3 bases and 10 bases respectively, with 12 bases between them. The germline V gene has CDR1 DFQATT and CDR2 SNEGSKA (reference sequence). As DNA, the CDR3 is TGCAGTGCTAGGAGACCCGAGGGCCAGTACTTC. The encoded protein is CSARRPEGQYF.

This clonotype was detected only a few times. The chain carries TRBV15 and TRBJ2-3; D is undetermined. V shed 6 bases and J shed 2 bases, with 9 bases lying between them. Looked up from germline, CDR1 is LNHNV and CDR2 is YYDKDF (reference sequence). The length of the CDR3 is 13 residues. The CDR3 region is CATREIDTDTQYF. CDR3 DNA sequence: TGTGCCACCAGAGAAATAGACACAGATACGCAGTATTTT.

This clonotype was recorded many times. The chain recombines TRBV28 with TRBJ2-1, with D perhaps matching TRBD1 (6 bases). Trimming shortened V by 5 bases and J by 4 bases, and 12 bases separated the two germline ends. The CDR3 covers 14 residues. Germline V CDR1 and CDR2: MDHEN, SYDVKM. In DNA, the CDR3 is TGTGCCAGCAGTATATCGACAGGTTACAATGAGCAGTTCTTC. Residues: CASSISTGYNEQFF.

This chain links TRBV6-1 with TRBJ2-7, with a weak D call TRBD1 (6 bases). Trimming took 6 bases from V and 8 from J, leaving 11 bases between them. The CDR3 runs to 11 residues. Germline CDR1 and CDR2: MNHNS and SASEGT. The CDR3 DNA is TGTGCCAGCAGCGACCAGGGGAAGCAGTACTTC. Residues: CASSDQGKQYF.

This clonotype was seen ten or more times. CDR3 in amino acids: CASSHPLGYNEQFF. CDR3 coding DNA: TGTGCCAGCAGCCACCCCTTGGGGTACAATGAGCAGTTCTTC. The rearrangement joins TRBV4-2 to TRBJ2-1; D unresolved. CDR1 and CDR2 from the germline V gene are LGHNA and YNFKEQ. The CDR3 is 14 residues long. Trimming removed 3 bases at V and 4 bases at J, with 10 bases between.

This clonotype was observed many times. CDR3: CASGLAQWTNTEAFF. CDR3 nucleotides: TGTGCTAGTGGTTTGGCACAGTGGACGAACACTGAAGCTTTCTTT. V is TRBV12-5 and J is TRBJ1-1; D unresolved. V was clipped by 1 base and J by 1 base, with 10 bases between them. Germline values: CDR1 LGHNT, CDR2 FRNRAP. The CDR3 spans 15 residues.

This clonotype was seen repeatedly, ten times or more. The CDR3 nucleotides are TGCGCCAGCAGCCAAGATTCCCCGTCGAGGGGGGGACTGTTTTTT. Its translation: CASSQDSPSRGGLFF. The chain employs TRBV4-1 and TRBJ1-4; a weak D match, TRBD1 (6 bases). V lost 0 bases and J lost 13, with 18 bases in between. The CDR3 length is 15 residues. In germline, CDR1 is MGHRA, CDR2 YSYEKL.

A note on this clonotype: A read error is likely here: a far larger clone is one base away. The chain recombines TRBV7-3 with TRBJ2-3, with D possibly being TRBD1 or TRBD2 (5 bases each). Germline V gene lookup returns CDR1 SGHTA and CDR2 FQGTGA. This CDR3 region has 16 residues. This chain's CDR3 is CASSSPRGRSIDTQYF. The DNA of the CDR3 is TGTGCCAGCAGCTCGCCCCGGGGCCGTAGCATAGATACGCAGTATTTT.

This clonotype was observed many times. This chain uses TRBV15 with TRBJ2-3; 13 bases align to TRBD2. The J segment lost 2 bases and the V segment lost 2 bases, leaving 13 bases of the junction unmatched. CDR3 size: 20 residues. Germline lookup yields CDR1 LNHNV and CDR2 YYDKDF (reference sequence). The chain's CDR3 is CATSRFAGTSGKGHTDTQYF. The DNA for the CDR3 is TGTGCCACCAGCAGATTTGCCGGGACTAGCGGGAAGGGACACACAGATACGCAGTATTTT.

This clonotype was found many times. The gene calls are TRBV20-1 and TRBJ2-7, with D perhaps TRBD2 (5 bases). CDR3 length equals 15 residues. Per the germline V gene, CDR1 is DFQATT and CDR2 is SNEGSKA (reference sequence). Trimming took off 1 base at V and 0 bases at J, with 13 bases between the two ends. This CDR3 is CSARGLEGSSYEQYF. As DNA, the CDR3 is TGCAGTGCTAGAGGATTAGAAGGGAGCTCCTACGAGCAGTACTTC.

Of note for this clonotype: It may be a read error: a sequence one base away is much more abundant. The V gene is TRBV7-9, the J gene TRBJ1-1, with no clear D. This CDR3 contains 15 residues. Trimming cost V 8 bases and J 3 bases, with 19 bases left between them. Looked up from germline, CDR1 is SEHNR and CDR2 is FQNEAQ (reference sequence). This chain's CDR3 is CASADLDLWDTEAFF. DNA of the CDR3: TGTGCCAGCGCAGATCTGGACCTTTGGGACACTGAAGCTTTCTTT.

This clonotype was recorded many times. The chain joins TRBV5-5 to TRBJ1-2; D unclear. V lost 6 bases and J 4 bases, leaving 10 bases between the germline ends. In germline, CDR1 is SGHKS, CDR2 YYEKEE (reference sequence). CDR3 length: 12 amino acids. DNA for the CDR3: TGTGCCAGCATCCCGGAGGGCTATGGCTACACCTTC. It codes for CASIPEGYGYTF. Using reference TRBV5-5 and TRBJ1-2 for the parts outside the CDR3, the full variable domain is DAGVTQSPTHLIKTRGQQVTLRCSPISGHKSVSWYQQVLGQGPQFIFQYYEKEERGRGNFPDRFSARQFPNYSSELNVNALLLGDSALYLCASIPEGYGYTFGSGTRLTVV.

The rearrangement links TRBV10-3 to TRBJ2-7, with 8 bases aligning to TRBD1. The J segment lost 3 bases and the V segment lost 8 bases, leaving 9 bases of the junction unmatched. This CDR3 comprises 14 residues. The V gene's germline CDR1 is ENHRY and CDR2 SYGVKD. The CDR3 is CAIGPDRVIYEQYF. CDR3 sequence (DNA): TGTGCCATCGGGCCGGACAGGGTGATCTACGAGCAGTACTTC.

CDR3 protein: CASSPVGYREDIQYF. DNA of the CDR3: TGTGCCAGTAGTCCCGTCGGTTACAGGGAGGACATTCAGTACTTC. This chain links TRBV19 with TRBJ2-4; perhaps D is TRBD1 or TRBD2 (6 bases each). The CDR3 spans 15 residues. Germline V CDR1 and CDR2: LNHDA, SQIVND (reference sequence). V was shortened by 5 bases and J by 8 bases, with 19 bases between the two germline ends.

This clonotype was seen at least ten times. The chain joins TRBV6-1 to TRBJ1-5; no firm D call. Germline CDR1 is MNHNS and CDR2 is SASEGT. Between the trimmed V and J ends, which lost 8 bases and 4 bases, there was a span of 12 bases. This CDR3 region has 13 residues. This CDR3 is CASLRTGNQPQHF. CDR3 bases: TGTGCCAGCTTACGGACGGGGAATCAGCCCCAGCATTTT.

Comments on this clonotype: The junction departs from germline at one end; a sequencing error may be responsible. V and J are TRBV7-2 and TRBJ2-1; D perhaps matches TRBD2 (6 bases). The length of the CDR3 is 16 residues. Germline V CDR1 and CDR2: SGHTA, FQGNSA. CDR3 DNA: TGCGCCAGCAGCCAACTAGCTCACATTTCCTACAATGAGCAGTTCTTC. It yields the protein CASSQLAHISYNEQFF.

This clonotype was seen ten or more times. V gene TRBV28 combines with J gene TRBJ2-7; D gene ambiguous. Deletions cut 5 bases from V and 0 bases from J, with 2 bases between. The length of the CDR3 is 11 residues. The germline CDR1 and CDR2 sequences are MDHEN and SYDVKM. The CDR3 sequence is CASSTSYEQYF. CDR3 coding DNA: TGTGCCAGCAGTACCTCCTACGAGCAGTACTTC.

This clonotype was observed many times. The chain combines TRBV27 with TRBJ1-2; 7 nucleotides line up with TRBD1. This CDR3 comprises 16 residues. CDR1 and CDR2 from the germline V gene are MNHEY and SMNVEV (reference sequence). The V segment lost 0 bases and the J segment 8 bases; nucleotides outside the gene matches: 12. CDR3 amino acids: CASSLSLGDRERGYTF. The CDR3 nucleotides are TGTGCCAGCAGTTTATCACTCGGCGACAGGGAACGCGGCTACACCTTC.

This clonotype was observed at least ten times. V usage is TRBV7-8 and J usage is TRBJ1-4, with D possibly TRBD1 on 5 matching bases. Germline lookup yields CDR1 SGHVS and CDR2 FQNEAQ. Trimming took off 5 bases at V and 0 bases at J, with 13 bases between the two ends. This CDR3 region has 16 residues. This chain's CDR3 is CASSPGRITTNEKLFF. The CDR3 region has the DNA TGTGCCAGCAGCCCGGGACGGATTACAACTAATGAAAAACTGTTTTTT.

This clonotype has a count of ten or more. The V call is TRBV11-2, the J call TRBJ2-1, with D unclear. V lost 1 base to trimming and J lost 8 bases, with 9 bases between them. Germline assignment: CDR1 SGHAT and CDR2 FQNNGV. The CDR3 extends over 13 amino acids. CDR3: CASSLGVGYEQFF. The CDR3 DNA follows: TGTGCCAGCAGCTTAGGAGTGGGATATGAGCAGTTCTTC.

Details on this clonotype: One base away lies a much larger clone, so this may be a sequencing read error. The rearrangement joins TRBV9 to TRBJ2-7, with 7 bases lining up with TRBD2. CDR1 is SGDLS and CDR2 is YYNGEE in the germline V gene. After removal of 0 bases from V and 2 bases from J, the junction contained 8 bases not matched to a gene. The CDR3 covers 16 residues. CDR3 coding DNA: TGTGCCAGCAGCGTAGGCACCAGCGGGGCTACCTACGAGCAGTACTTC. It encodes CASSVGTSGATYEQYF.